Given below is one TCR beta chain in context. This entry comes from a study of T cell changes during pregnancy in multiple sclerosis. Only in-frame clones appear in the TCRdb table, and some are missing; sequencing was by immunoSEQ multiplex PCR. The sample yields just under 95,000 clones, 85% to 95% seen once. The CDR3 loop spans 14 amino acids. The V end lost 3 bases, the J end lost 5 bases, and 12 bases lay between the germline ends. The germline V gene has CDR1 SGHRS and CDR2 YFSETQ. The chain employs TRBV5-1 and TRBJ2-1; a possible D gene is TRBD1 (6 bases). The sequencing here drew on peripheral blood, taken in the first trimester of pregnancy. The clonotype was recovered from a female donor with multiple sclerosis, enrolled in a pregnancy study. This chain's CDR3 is CASSSLDSDNEQFF. The DNA for the CDR3 is TGCGCCAGCAGCTCCTTGGACAGTGACAATGAGCAGTTCTTC.